The rows below give T cell receptor beta chains drawn from one sample of a study of memory CD8 T cells in hepatitis C reinfection. Libraries were prepared by immunoSEQ multiplex PCR; TCRdb keeps only in-frame clonotypes and omits some of them. The profile covers approximately 46,000 clones, with roughly 89% appearing a single time and around 0.78% taken by the ten largest. The sample taken for sequencing was naive CD8+ T cells sorted from blood. Receptors were obtained from a young man with hepatitis C virus infection. The CDR3 runs from the conserved cysteine through the conserved F or W. A D gene is named only where the DNA matches it firmly.

CASNPGLTRQETQYF	TRBJ2-5	TRBV5-1	-
CASSEYVTDTQYF	TRBJ2-3	TRBV2	-
CASSLVSGLIYNEQFF	TRBJ2-1	TRBV5-5	-
CASSPSTGITDTQYF	TRBJ2-3	TRBV27	-
CSVVTQRGNTEAFF	TRBJ1-1	TRBV29-1	-
CASSFRGGHTEAFF	TRBJ1-1	TRBV28	-
CASSGGGIYYNEQFF	TRBJ2-1	TRBV9	-
CASRGQGATNEKLFF	TRBJ1-4	TRBV2	TRBD1
CASRQGNNEKLFF	TRBJ1-4	TRBV7-9	TRBD1
CAIASGRVPGTDTQYF	TRBJ2-3	TRBV10-3	TRBD2
CASSPPRLAGEDTQYF	TRBJ2-3	TRBV18	TRBD2
CASSGLSTDTQYF	TRBJ2-3	TRBV5-1	-
CASSLSAQGANYGYTF	TRBJ1-2	TRBV27	TRBD1